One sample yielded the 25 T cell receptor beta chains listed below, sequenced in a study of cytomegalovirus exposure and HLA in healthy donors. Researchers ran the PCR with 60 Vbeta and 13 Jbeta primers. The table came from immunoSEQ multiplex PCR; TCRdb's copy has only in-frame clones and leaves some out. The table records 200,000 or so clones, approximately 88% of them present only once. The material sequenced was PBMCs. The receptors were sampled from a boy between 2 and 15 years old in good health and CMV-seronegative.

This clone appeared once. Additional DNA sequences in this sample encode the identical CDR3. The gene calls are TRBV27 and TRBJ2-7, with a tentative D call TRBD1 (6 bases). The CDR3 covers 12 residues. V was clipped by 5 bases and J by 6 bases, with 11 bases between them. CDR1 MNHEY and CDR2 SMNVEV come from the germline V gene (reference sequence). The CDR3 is CASSPTGSEQYF. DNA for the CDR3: TGTGCCAGCAGTCCCACAGGGAGCGAGCAGTACTTC.

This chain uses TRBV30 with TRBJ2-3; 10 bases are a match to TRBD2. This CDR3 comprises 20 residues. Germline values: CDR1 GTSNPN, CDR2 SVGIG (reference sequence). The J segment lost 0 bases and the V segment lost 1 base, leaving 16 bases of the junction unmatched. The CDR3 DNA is TGTGCCTGGAGTGGGGGTAAAGCGGGAGGGCCCCCTCTTAGCACAGATACGCAGTATTTT. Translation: CAWSGGKAGGPPLSTDTQYF.

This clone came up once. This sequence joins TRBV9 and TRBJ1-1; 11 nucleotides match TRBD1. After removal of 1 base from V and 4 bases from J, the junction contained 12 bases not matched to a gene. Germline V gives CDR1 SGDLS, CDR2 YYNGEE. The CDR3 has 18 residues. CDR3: CASSVHGQGARPLTEAFF. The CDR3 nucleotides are TGTGCCAGCAGCGTACACGGACAGGGGGCACGGCCTCTCACTGAAGCTTTCTTT.

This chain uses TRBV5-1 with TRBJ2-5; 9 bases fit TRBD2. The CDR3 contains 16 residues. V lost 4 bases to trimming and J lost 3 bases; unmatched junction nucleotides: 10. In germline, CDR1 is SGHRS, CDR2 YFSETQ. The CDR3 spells CASSPGLARGEETQYF. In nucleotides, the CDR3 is TGCGCCAGCAGCCCAGGACTAGCGAGGGGGGAAGAGACCCAGTACTTC.

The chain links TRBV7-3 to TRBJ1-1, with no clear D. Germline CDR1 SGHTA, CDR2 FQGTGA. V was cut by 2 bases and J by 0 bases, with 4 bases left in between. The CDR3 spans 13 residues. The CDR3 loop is CASSLSVNTEAFF. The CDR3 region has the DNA TGTGCCAGCAGCTTATCGGTGAACACTGAAGCTTTCTTT.

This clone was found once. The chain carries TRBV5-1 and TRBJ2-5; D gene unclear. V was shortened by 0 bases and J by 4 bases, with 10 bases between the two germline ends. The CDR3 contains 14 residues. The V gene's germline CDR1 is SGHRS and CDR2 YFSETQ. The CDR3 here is CASSLGLARETQYF. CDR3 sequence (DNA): TGCGCCAGCAGCTTGGGATTAGCACGAGAGACCCAGTACTTC.

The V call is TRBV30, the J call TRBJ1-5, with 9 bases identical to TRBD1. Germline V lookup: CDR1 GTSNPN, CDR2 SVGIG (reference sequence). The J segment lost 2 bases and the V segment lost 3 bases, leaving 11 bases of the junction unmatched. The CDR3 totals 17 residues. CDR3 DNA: TGTGCCTGGAGCTCTTACCGGGACAGGGCGGGCAATCAGCCCCAGCATTTT. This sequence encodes CAWSSYRDRAGNQPQHF.

In DNA form, the CDR3 reads TGTGCCAGCACCTCAATCACAGGTGGCGCCCCTAGCTATGGCTACACCTTC. This translates into CASTSITGGAPSYGYTF. The genes are TRBV11-2 and TRBJ1-2, with D maybe TRBD1 (5 bases). The V end was cut by 7 bases, the J end by 4 bases, with 25 bases between. Per the germline V gene, CDR1 is SGHAT and CDR2 is FQNNGV. This CDR3 is built from 17 residues.

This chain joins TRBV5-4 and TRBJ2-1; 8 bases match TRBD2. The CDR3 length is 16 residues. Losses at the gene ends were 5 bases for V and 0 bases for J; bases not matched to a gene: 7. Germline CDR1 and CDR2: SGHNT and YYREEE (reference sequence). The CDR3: CASSSKGLVSYNEQFF. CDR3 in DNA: TGTGCCAGCAGTTCTAAGGGACTAGTCTCCTACAATGAGCAGTTCTTC.

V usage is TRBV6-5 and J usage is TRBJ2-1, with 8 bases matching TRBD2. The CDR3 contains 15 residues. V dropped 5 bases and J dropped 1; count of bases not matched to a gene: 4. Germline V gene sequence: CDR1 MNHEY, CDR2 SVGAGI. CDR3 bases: TGTGCCAGCAGTCGCCGACTAGCGTCCTACAATGAGCAGTTCTTC. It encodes CASSRRLASYNEQFF.

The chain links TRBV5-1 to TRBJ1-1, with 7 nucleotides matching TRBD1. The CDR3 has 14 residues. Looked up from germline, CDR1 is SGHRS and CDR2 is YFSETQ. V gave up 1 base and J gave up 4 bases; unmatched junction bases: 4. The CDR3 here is CASSLTAGGTEAFF. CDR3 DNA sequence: TGCGCCAGCAGCTTGACGGCAGGGGGCACTGAAGCTTTCTTT.

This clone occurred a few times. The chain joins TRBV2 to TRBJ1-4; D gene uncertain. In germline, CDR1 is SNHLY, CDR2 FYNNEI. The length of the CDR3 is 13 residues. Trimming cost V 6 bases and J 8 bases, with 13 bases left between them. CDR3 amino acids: CASRHVRGEKLFF. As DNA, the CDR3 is TGTGCCAGCAGGCACGTAAGAGGAGAAAAACTGTTTTTT. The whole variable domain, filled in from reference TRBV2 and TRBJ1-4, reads EPEVTQTPSHQVTQMGQEVILRCVPISNHLYFYWYRQILGQKVEFLVSFYNNEISEKSEIFDDQFSVERPDGSNFTLKIRSTKLEDSAMYFCASRHVRGEKLFFGSGTQLSVL.

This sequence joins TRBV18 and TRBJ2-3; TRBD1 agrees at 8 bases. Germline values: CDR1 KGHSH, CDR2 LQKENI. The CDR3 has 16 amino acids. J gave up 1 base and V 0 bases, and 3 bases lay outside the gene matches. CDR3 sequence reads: CASSPPGQGGTDTQYF. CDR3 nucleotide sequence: TGTGCCAGCTCACCACCAGGACAGGGCGGCACAGATACGCAGTATTTT.

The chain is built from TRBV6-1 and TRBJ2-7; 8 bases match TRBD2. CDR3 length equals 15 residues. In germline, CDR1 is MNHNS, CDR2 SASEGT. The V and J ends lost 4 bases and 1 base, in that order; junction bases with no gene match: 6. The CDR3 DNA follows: TGTGCCAGCAGTGCGGCGGGGGGCAGTTCCTACGAGCAGTACTTC. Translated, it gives CASSAAGGSSYEQYF.

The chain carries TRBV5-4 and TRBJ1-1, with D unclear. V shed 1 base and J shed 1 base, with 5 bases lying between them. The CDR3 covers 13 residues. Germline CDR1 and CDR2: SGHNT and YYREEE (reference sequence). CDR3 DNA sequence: TGTGCCAGCAGCTTGCCGGGGAACACTGAAGCTTTCTTT. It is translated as CASSLPGNTEAFF.

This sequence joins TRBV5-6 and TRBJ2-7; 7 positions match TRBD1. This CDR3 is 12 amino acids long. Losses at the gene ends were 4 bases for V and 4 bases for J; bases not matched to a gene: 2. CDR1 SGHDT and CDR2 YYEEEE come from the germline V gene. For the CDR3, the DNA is TGTGCCAGCAGCGTGACAGGGTACGAGCAGTACTTC. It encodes CASSVTGYEQYF.

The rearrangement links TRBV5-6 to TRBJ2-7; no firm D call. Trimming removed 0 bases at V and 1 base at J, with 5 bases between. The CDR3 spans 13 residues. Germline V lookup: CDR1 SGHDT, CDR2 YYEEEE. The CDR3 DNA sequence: TGTGCCAGCAGCTTGGCCCAGTCCTACGAGCAGTACTTC. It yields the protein CASSLAQSYEQYF. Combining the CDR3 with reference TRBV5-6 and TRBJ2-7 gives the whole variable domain DAGVTQSPTHLIKTRGQQVTLRCSPKSGHDTVSWYQQALGQGPQFIFQYYEEEERQRGNFPDRFSGHQFPNYSSELNVNALLLGDSALYLCASSLAQSYEQYFGPGTRLTVT.

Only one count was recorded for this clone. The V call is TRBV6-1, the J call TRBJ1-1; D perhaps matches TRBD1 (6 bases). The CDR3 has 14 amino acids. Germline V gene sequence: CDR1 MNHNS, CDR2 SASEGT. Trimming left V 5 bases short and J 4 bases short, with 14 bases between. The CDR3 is CASSNRDTATEAFF. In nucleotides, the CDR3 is TGTGCCAGCAGTAACCGGGACACAGCCACTGAAGCTTTCTTT.

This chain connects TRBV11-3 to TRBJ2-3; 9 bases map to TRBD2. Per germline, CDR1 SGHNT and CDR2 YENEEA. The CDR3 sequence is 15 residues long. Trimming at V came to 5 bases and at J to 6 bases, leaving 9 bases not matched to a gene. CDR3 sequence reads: CASSAGLAPKDTQYF. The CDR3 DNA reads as TGTGCCAGCAGCGCGGGACTAGCCCCTAAGGATACGCAGTATTTT.

The CDR3, as DNA: TGTGCCAGCAGCCAACAGGGATCCGAGACCCAGTACTTC. Its protein product is CASSQQGSETQYF. The J gene is TRBJ2-5, the V gene TRBV7-9; tentative D call: TRBD1 (6 bases). V was pared by 5 bases and J by 5 bases, with 12 bases between. Germline V gene sequence: CDR1 SEHNR, CDR2 FQNEAQ (reference sequence). This CDR3 is built from 13 residues.

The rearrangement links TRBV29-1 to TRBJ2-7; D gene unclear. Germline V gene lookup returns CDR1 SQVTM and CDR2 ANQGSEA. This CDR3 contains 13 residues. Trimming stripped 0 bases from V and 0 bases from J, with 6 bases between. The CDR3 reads CSVEDLSSYEQYF. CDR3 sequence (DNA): TGCAGCGTTGAAGACCTCAGCTCCTACGAGCAGTACTTC.

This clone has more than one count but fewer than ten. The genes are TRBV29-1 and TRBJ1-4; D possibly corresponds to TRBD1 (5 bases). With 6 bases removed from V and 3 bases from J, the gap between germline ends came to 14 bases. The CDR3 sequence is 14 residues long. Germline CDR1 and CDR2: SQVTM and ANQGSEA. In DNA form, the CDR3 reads TGCAGCGTCGGAGTGGGGGAGGCTAATGAAAAACTGTTTTTT. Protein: CSVGVGEANEKLFF.

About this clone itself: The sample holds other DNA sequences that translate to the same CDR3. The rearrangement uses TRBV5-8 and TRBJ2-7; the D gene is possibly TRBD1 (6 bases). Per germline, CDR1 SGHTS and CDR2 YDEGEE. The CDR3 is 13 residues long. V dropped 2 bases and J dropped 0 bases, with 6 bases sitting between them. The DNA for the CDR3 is TGTGCCAGCAGCTTACAGGGCTCCTACGAGCAGTACTTC. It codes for CASSLQGSYEQYF.

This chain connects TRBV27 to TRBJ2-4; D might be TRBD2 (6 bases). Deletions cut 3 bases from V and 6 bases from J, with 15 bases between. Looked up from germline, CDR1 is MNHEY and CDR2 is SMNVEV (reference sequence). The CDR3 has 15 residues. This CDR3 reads CASSFSRELVNIQYF. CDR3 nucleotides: TGTGCCAGCAGTTTTTCCCGGGAGTTGGTAAACATTCAGTACTTC.

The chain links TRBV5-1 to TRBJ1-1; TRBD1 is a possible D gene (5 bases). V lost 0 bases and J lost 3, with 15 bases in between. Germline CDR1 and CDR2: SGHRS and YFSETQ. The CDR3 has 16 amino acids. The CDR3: CASSLEVRGKDTEAFF. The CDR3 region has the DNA TGCGCCAGCAGCTTGGAAGTCCGGGGGAAGGACACTGAAGCTTTCTTT.